The present TCR beta chain was sequenced within a study of OX40 agonist ivuxolimab in advanced cancers. Broader study findings: Expanded peripheral T cells had an undetermined antigen specificity. Both blood CD4+ and CD8+ T cells showed clonal growth by week 6 at 0.1 to 3.0 mg/kg.

Germline CDR1 and CDR2: SGHVS and FQNEAQ. V lost 4 bases to trimming and J lost 8 bases; unmatched junction nucleotides: 8. The CDR3 runs to 15 residues. Assay used: immunoSEQ multiplex PCR; TCRdb lists only in-frame clones, some missing. The table includes about 50,000 clones, 85% to 95% detected once. Comment on this clone: The antigen remains undetermined.

The clonotype was recovered from an adult with an advanced solid tumor such as melanoma, head and neck, liver or kidney cancer. The source was CD4+ or CD8+ T cells sorted from blood, collected in a trial of the OX40 agonist ivuxolimab. V and J are TRBV7-8 and TRBJ2-1; 10 bases agree with TRBD2. The CDR3 region has the DNA TGTGCCAGCAGCTCCCGGGTAGCGGGAGGCCATGAGCAGTTCTTC. The encoded protein is CASSSRVAGGHEQFF.